Listed below are T cell receptor beta chains from one sample, sequenced in a study of technical replicates of blood from four donors. Sequencing was performed with immunoSEQ multiplex PCR; in TCRdb, only in-frame clones are kept and a portion is missing. This sample carries approximately 85,000 clones, 94% of them seen once, and the ten largest clones take roughly 0.28%. Sequencing input: T cells isolated from PBMCs. The receptor set was obtained from a human donor in good health. Each CDR3 is given with its conserved first and last residue. Each record gives: V gene, clone size, J gene, D gene, CDR3 DNA, CDR3 protein. The D gene is left open where the match is weak. Not every row has a clone size; where given, it reads once, few, many or a size class.

TRBV9	.	TRBJ2-1	.	TGTGCCAGCAGCGTACGAGGAGTAGATGAGCAGTTCTTC	CASSVRGVDEQFF
TRBV7-6	.	TRBJ2-7	TRBD2	TGTGCCAGCAGCCTAGGGTCCGGGACTAGCGGGGCCTACGAGCAGTACTTC	CASSLGSGTSGAYEQYF
TRBV11-3	once	TRBJ1-4	.	TGTGCCAGCAGCCCAGGACTGCCCGGTAATGAAAAACTGTTTTTT	CASSPGLPGNEKLFF
TRBV30	.	TRBJ1-2	TRBD1	TGTGCCTGGAGTGTAGTTACAGGGGCGGCGAAAGGCTACACCTTC	CAWSVVTGAAKGYTF
TRBV14	.	TRBJ2-2	.	TGTGCCAGCAGCTGGGTAGAGGGAGTGGAGCTGTTTTTT	CASSWVEGVELFF
TRBV5-1	.	TRBJ1-2	TRBD1	TGCGCCAGCCGCCCGGGACAGGGAGGATATGGCTACACCTTC	CASRPGQGGYGYTF
TRBV29-1	.	TRBJ1-1	.	TGCAGCGTTAAAAGGGGCGAGAACACTGAAGCTTTCTTT	CSVKRGENTEAFF
TRBV5-1	.	TRBJ1-1	.	TGCGCCAGCAGCTTGAGAAAGAGAACTGGGTACGGGGAAACTGAAGCTTTCTTT	CASSLRKRTGYGETEAFF
TRBV5-1	.	TRBJ2-1	TRBD1	TGCGCCAGCAGCATGGACAGGTCAAGGCAGTTCTTC	CASSMDRSRQFF
TRBV27	.	TRBJ2-5	.	TGTGCCAGCAGTTCGCGCCAAGAGACCCAGTACTTC	CASSSRQETQYF
TRBV18	.	TRBJ1-1	.	TGTGCCAGCTCCAAACAAAAACAGTGGACTGAAGCTTTCTTT	CASSKQKQWTEAFF
TRBV11-2	.	TRBJ2-6	TRBD1	TGTGCCAGCAGCCGGAGGGGACAGGAAAGCTCTGGGGCCAACGTCCTGACTTTC	CASSRRGQESSGANVLTF
TRBV18	.	TRBJ2-4	TRBD2	TGTGCCAGCTCACCATTTCAACCAAGCGGGAGGGCCTACATTCAGTACTTC	CASSPFQPSGRAYIQYF
TRBV27	.	TRBJ1-5	TRBD1	TGTGCCAGCAGTGGAGGGGGCGGCAATCAGCCCCAGCATTTT	CASSGGGGNQPQHF
TRBV10-3	.	TRBJ2-1	.	TGTGCCATCAGTATTACCCAGCATAAGACAAATGAGCAGTTCTTC	CAISITQHKTNEQFF
TRBV10-3	.	TRBJ1-2	.	TGTGCCATCAGTGAGTCACTTTCGGTTATTAACTATGGCTACACCTTC	CAISESLSVINYGYTF
TRBV7-9	.	TRBJ2-7	TRBD1	TGTGCCAGCAGCCCGGGACAGGGTAAGGCCTACGAGCAGTACTTC	CASSPGQGKAYEQYF
TRBV28	.	TRBJ2-7	TRBD2	TGTGCCAGCAGTTTTCTAGCGGGAGTCGACGAGCAGTACTTC	CASSFLAGVDEQYF
TRBV7-2	once	TRBJ1-1	.	TGTGCCAGCAGCACAGGCCTCTCCACTGAAGCTTTCTTT	CASSTGLSTEAFF
TRBV5-5	.	TRBJ2-2	.	TGTGCCAGCAGCCTGGGACCCCGCGGCACCGGGGAGCTGTTTTTT	CASSLGPRGTGELFF
TRBV9	.	TRBJ2-7	.	TGTGCCAGCAGCGTAGAGTTGGGGCCGGTATACGAGCAGTACTTC	CASSVELGPVYEQYF
TRBV6-5	.	TRBJ2-5	TRBD2	TGTGCCAGCAGACGGACTAGCGGGCGAGTGGGGACCCAGTACTTC	CASRRTSGRVGTQYF
TRBV7-7	.	TRBJ2-7	.	TGTGCTAGCAGCTTATATCAGGGAAGCTCCTACGAGCAGTACTTC	CASSLYQGSSYEQYF
TRBV6-1	.	TRBJ2-5	TRBD2	TGTGCCAGCAGTGGATGGGGGCGGGAGGGCCGCGAGACCCAGTACTTC	CASSGWGREGRETQYF
TRBV6-1	.	TRBJ1-2	.	TGTGCCAGCAGTGGTATTTGGGGCGTGTCGGCTGGCTACACCTTC	CASSGIWGVSAGYTF
TRBV27	.	TRBJ1-1	TRBD1	TGTGCCAGCAAGATGACAGGGATGAACACTGAAGCTTTCTTT	CASKMTGMNTEAFF
TRBV4-1	.	TRBJ1-3	TRBD1	TGCGCCAGCAGCCAACTTGGACAGGCTGGAAACACCATATATTTT	CASSQLGQAGNTIYF
TRBV27	.	TRBJ2-1	.	TGTGCCAGCAGTACTACTGCTCCCTACAATGAGCAGTTCTTC	CASSTTAPYNEQFF
TRBV6-1	.	TRBJ2-1	.	TGTGCCAGCAGTGAAGCGGCCGGGACTGATCTCAATGAGCAGTTCTTC	CASSEAAGTDLNEQFF
TRBV27	.	TRBJ2-3	.	TGTGCCAGCAGTTTATCTGCCGAGGATACGCAGTATTTT	CASSLSAEDTQYF
TRBV29-1	.	TRBJ2-1	.	TGCAGCGTTGACACAGGGGCGGGATACAATGAGCAGTTCTTC	CSVDTGAGYNEQFF
TRBV6-1	.	TRBJ1-2	.	TGTGCCAGCAGTGAAGCGACACATCTGGGCTATGGCTACACCTTC	CASSEATHLGYGYTF
TRBV10-2	.	TRBJ1-1	.	TGCGCCAGCAGTGAGCGAATTGAACAGGGCAATAGGGACACTGAAGCTTTCTTT	CASSERIEQGNRDTEAFF
TRBV4-1	.	TRBJ2-7	TRBD2	TGCGCCAGCAGCCAGGGCGCTAGCGGGAGGAACGAGCAGTACTTC	CASSQGASGRNEQYF
TRBV11-2	.	TRBJ2-7	.	TGTGCCAGCAACCAAAAGGGGCAGGGGCTCCGACCCTACGAGCAGTACTTC	CASNQKGQGLRPYEQYF
TRBV2	.	TRBJ1-2	.	TGTGCCAGCAGTGAGTCAGCTAACTATGGCTACACCTTC	CASSESANYGYTF
TRBV19	.	TRBJ2-7	TRBD2	TGTGCCAGTAGTGATGGACTAGCGGGATCCTACGAGCAGTACTTC	CASSDGLAGSYEQYF
TRBV7-3	.	TRBJ1-5	.	TGTGCCAGCAGCCCAGGGGCAGGGCAGCCCCAGCATTTT	CASSPGAGQPQHF
TRBV10-2	once	TRBJ2-7	.	TGCGCCAGCAGCGACCCCGGGGGACAGCCGTACGAGCAGTACTTC	CASSDPGGQPYEQYF
TRBV25-1	.	TRBJ2-7	.	TGTGCCAGCAGTTCATCACAGGCCGATACCTACGAGCAGTACTTC	CASSSSQADTYEQYF
TRBV7-9	.	TRBJ2-2	TRBD2	TGTGCCAGCAGCTTAGGGGCGAAGCGGGAGTTCGGCGGGGAGCTGTTTTTT	CASSLGAKREFGGELFF
TRBV5-4	.	TRBJ2-5	.	TGTGCCAGCAGCTTGGCCGATGGAGGCGAGACCCAGTACTTC	CASSLADGGETQYF